A selection of T cell receptor beta chains follows, all from one sample in a study of radiation and T cells in renal cell carcinoma. Data came from immunoSEQ multiplex PCR; TCRdb stores just in-frame clones and leaves some out. The sample carries 150,000 or so clones, roughly 90% recorded once. Sequenced material: blood, taken from a patient whose treatment included radiotherapy and nephrectomy. These receptors were taken from a woman in her seventies with renal cell carcinoma. The CDR3 runs from the conserved cysteine through the conserved F or W. The order of the fields is J gene, V gene, clone size, D gene, CDR3 protein, CDR3 DNA. A D gene is named only where the DNA matches it firmly. Not all rows give a size; the values are once, few, many and, for expanded clones, a class.

>TRBJ1-6|TRBV7-2|.|.
CASSLGTDSYNSPLHF
TGTGCCAGCAGCTTAGGCACAGACTCCTATAATTCACCCCTCCACTTT
>TRBJ2-1|TRBV2|.|.
CASSAGHEQFF
TGTGCCAGCAGTGCTGGCCATGAGCAGTTCTTC
>TRBJ2-5|TRBV9|.|TRBD2
CASSVAGGGETQYF
TGTGCCAGCAGCGTAGCCGGGGGGGGAGAGACCCAGTACTTC
>TRBJ2-3|TRBV5-6|.|.
CASSSRTGYTDTQYF
TGTGCCAGCAGCTCAAGGACTGGGTACACAGATACGCAGTATTTT
>TRBJ1-4|TRBV4-1|.|.
CASSQWDGNEKLFF
TGCGCCAGCAGCCAATGGGACGGGAATGAAAAACTGTTTTTT
>TRBJ2-3|TRBV30|.|.
CAWSPPSADTQYF
TGTGCCTGGAGTCCCCCTAGCGCAGATACGCAGTATTTT
>TRBJ2-3|TRBV11-2|.|TRBD1
CASSPRQGFTDTQYF
TGTGCCAGCAGCCCACGACAGGGCTTCACAGATACGCAGTATTTT
>TRBJ2-1|TRBV29-1|.|TRBD2
CSVGLAGGLPNEQFF
TGCAGCGTGGGACTAGCGGGGGGGCTCCCCAATGAGCAGTTCTTC
>TRBJ1-5|TRBV28|.|.
CASSRIYSNQPQHF
TGTGCCAGCAGTCGGATATATAGCAATCAGCCCCAGCATTTT
>TRBJ2-7|TRBV2|.|.
CASSVLRSTYEQYF
TGTGCCAGCAGTGTGCTCAGGAGCACGTACGAGCAGTACTTC
>TRBJ1-2|TRBV2|.|.
CASGGGFADGYTF
TGTGCCAGCGGGGGGGGATTCGCGGATGGCTACACCTTC
>TRBJ2-1|TRBV5-1|.|.
CASSLVTRKRLNEQFF
TGCGCCAGCAGCTTGGTTACAAGGAAAAGGCTCAATGAGCAGTTCTTC
>TRBJ1-6|TRBV5-6|.|.
CASSLGAGRDSPLHF
TGTGCCAGCAGCTTGGGGGCAGGGAGGGATTCACCCCTCCACTTT
>TRBJ2-3|TRBV6-5|.|TRBD2
CASSNLAGGTDTQYF
TGTGCCAGCAGTAATCTAGCGGGGGGCACAGATACGCAGTATTTT
>TRBJ1-1|TRBV6-6|.|.
CASSYHSSNTEAFF
TGTGCCAGCAGTTATCACTCGTCGAACACTGAAGCTTTCTTT
>TRBJ2-3|TRBV19|.|.
CASRGQGKSDTQYF
TGTGCCAGTCGAGGGCAGGGAAAGTCAGATACGCAGTATTTT
>TRBJ2-7|TRBV7-2|.|.
CASSGITYEQYF
TGTGCCAGCAGCGGGATCACCTACGAGCAGTACTTC
>TRBJ1-5|TRBV7-2|.|.
CASSLTGRGNQPQHF
TGTGCCAGCAGCTTGACGGGGAGAGGCAATCAGCCCCAGCATTTT
>TRBJ1-1|TRBV19|.|.
CASNALGQMNTEAFF
TGTGCCAGTAACGCCCTCGGCCAGATGAACACTGAAGCTTTCTTT
>TRBJ2-1|TRBV7-6|.|.
CASSPDPGTYNEQFF
TGTGCCAGCAGCCCGGATCCCGGGACATACAATGAGCAGTTCTTC
>TRBJ1-2|TRBV5-1|once|.
CASSADSNYGYTF
TGCGCCAGCAGCGCGGACAGTAACTATGGCTACACCTTC
>TRBJ1-1|TRBV28|.|.
CATRGEVTEAFF
TGTGCCACAAGGGGCGAAGTGACTGAAGCTTTCTTT
>TRBJ1-4|TRBV7-6|.|.
CASSLGDFGLFF
TGTGCCAGCAGCTTAGGAGACTTTGGACTGTTTTTT
>TRBJ2-5|TRBV5-1|.|.
CASSPPKAAVETQYF
TGCGCCAGCAGCCCCCCAAAAGCGGCGGTAGAGACCCAGTACTTC
>TRBJ2-3|TRBV4-3|once|.
CASSQILAGSGADTQYF
TGCGCCAGCAGCCAGATATTGGCGGGATCAGGCGCAGATACGCAGTATTTT
>TRBJ1-6|TRBV28|few|.
CASSLFGQGLSPLHF
TGTGCCAGCAGTTTATTTGGGCAGGGACTTTCACCCCTCCACTTT
>TRBJ2-1|TRBV5-1|.|.
CASSSEPVTAYNEQFF
TGCGCCAGCAGCTCAGAGCCCGTGACAGCCTACAATGAGCAGTTCTTC
>TRBJ2-1|TRBV19|.|TRBD2
CASNLGLADYNEQFF
TGTGCCAGTAACCTGGGACTAGCGGACTACAATGAGCAGTTCTTC
>TRBJ1-1|TRBV9|few|TRBD1
CASSPDRVWTEAFF
TGTGCCAGCAGCCCTGACAGGGTGTGGACTGAAGCTTTCTTT